The clone carrying this T cell receptor beta chain has ten or more counts. What it binds is unknown. Trimming removed 2 bases from V and 7 bases from J; junction bases left unmatched: 8. The CDR3 consists of 13 residues. The germline CDR1 and CDR2 sequences are DFQATT and SNEGSKA (reference sequence). TCRdb reanalysed the 5' RACE reads using MiXCR and keeps one entry per CDR3 protein. The table lists roughly 490,000 distinct CDR3 sequences, 13% to 15% of them singletons. This sample stems from a study of identical twins. Study-level findings and limits: Out-of-frame TCR alpha sharing observed in monozygotic twins exceeded model estimates. Out-of-frame alpha sequences that twins shared showed excess low generation probability. The more abundant beta clonotypes in cord blood had fewer insertions, and memory repertoires did not show this.

Another study also made use of these data, one on yellow fever vaccine responses in identical twins.

The V call is TRBV20-1, the J call TRBJ2-7; 7 bases agree with TRBD2. This sequence originates from a woman between 18 and 29 years old in good health. The sample was CD4+ T cells sorted from blood. CDR3 in amino acids: CSARLAVIAEQYF. The CDR3 region has the DNA TGCAGTGCTAGACTAGCGGTGATAGCGGAGCAGTACTTC.